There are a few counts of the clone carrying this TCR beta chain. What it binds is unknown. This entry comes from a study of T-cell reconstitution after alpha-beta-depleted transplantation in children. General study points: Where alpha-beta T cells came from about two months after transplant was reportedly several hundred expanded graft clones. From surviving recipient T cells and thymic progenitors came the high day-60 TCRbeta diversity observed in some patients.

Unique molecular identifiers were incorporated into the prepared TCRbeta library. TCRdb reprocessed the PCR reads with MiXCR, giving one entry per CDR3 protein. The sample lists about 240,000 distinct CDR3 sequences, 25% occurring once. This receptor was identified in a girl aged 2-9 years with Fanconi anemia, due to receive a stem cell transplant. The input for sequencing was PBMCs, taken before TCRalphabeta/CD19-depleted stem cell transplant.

The CDR3 here is CSAEGLAGGAYEQYF. CDR3 in DNA: TGCAGCGCCGAGGGACTAGCGGGAGGGGCCTACGAGCAGTACTTC. The J gene is TRBJ2-7, the V gene TRBV29-1, with 16 bases lining up with TRBD2. Germline assignment: CDR1 SQVTM and CDR2 ANQGSEA. With 7 bases clipped from V and 2 bases from J, the junction kept 5 bases outside the gene matches. The CDR3 is made up of 15 amino acids.